These 13 T cell receptor beta chains were sequenced from one sample in a study of control samples from healthy donors and cancer patients. Method: immunoSEQ multiplex PCR; TCRdb's copy keeps in-frame clones and lacks some. This sample has about 140,000 clones, with 92% found just once. Sequences were obtained from blood. The source of these receptors is a man aged 25 to 45 in good health.

This clone has just one count. The CDR3 loop is CASSYVAYSNQPQHF. CDR3 sequence (DNA): TGTGCCAGCAGTTACGTAGCCTATAGCAATCAGCCCCAGCATTTT. This sequence joins TRBV28 and TRBJ1-5; unclear D gene. Per germline, CDR1 MDHEN and CDR2 SYDVKM. V lost 4 bases, J lost 0 bases, and 10 bases lay in between. This CDR3 is 15 amino acids long.

CDR3 amino acids: CASSATGQGFHEQYF. Here the CDR3 DNA reads TGTGCCAGCAGCGCAACGGGACAGGGGTTTCACGAGCAGTACTTC. The chain employs TRBV21-1 and TRBJ2-7; the listed D gene, TRBD1, was not tested against the DNA. TRBV21-1 constitutes a pseudogene. CDR3 size: 15 residues.

This clone has more than one count but fewer than ten. The CDR3 nucleotides are TGTGCCTGGCGTTCCCGGACAGGGAGGACTGAAGCTTTCTTT. Translating it yields CAWRSRTGRTEAFF. The chain has TRBV30 and TRBJ1-1; TRBD1 matches at 8 bases. The germline gives CDR1 GTSNPN, CDR2 SVGIG (reference sequence). V was clipped by 5 bases and J by 5 bases; unmatched bases: 10. This CDR3 contains 14 residues.

This clone was seen a handful of times. The chain has TRBV7-9 and TRBJ1-5; 12 bases agree with TRBD1. The CDR3 runs 15 residues. V was clipped by 5 bases and J by 7 bases; unmatched bases: 6. Germline loops: CDR1 SEHNR, CDR2 FQNEAQ (reference sequence). CDR3 in amino acids: CASSDGTGGLQPQHF. Here the CDR3 DNA reads TGTGCCAGCAGCGATGGGACAGGGGGCCTGCAGCCCCAGCATTTT.

The CDR3 loop is CASSYNRVDEQFF. Here the CDR3 DNA reads TGTGCCAGCAGTTACAACAGGGTTGATGAGCAGTTCTTC. This chain uses TRBV6-6 with TRBJ2-1; maybe TRBD1 (6 bases). This CDR3 region has 13 residues. The germline gives CDR1 MNHNY, CDR2 SVGAGI (reference sequence). V lost 2 bases and J 8 bases, leaving 10 bases between the germline ends.

The chain uses TRBV19 and TRBJ1-5, with D hard to call. The germline gives CDR1 LNHDA, CDR2 SQIVND (reference sequence). CDR3 length: 14 residues. Trimming pared 3 bases from V and 0 bases from J, leaving 6 bases between. The CDR3: CASSISHSNQPQHF. The CDR3 DNA sequence: TGTGCCAGTAGTATTTCGCATAGCAATCAGCCCCAGCATTTT.

V is TRBV2 and J is TRBJ1-1, with no clear D. This CDR3 contains 14 residues. The germline gives CDR1 SNHLY, CDR2 FYNNEI. Trimming left V 6 bases short and J 0 bases short, with 11 bases between. CDR3 DNA: TGTGCCAGCAGGGTGGAGGTGATGAACACTGAAGCTTTCTTT. Translating gives CASRVEVMNTEAFF.

This sequence joins TRBV28 and TRBJ2-5, with D perhaps TRBD2 (6 bases). Trimming cost V 6 bases and J 4 bases, with 15 bases left between them. The germline V gene has CDR1 MDHEN and CDR2 SYDVKM. The CDR3 extends over 14 amino acids. The CDR3 here is CASRSSGVGETQYF. CDR3 sequence (DNA): TGTGCCAGCAGAAGCTCGGGAGTAGGAGAGACCCAGTACTTC.

The rearrangement links TRBV30 to TRBJ2-1; a possible D gene is TRBD2 (5 bases). Germline CDR1 GTSNPN, CDR2 SVGIG (reference sequence). The CDR3 totals 12 residues. V lost 3 bases, J lost 7 bases, and 10 bases lay in between. CDR3: CAWSPTGNEQFF. The CDR3 DNA reads as TGTGCCTGGAGCCCCACGGGGAATGAGCAGTTCTTC.

J is TRBJ2-1 and V is TRBV14, with D maybe TRBD1 (6 bases). This CDR3 region has 13 residues. The germline V and J ends were trimmed by 2 bases and 11 bases, with 13 bases remaining between them. The germline V gene has CDR1 SGHDN and CDR2 FVKESK. The CDR3 coding sequence is TGTGCCAGCAGCCAAAGACAGGACTCTAAGCAGTTCTTC. Translating it yields CASSQRQDSKQFF.

The chain combines TRBV3-1 (or the pseudogene TRBV3-2) with TRBJ1-1, with TRBD1 as a possible D gene (5 bases). The CDR3 is made up of 14 amino acids. V was clipped by 4 bases and J by 5 bases, with 14 bases between them. Looked up from germline, CDR1 is LGHDT and CDR2 is YNNKEL (reference sequence). CDR3 region: CASSLLLRETEAFF. CDR3 in DNA: TGTGCCAGCAGCCTATTACTCAGGGAGACTGAAGCTTTCTTT.

This clone was seen just once. The junction and the germline gene differ at one end; a read error may be behind it. The chain links TRBV27 to TRBJ2-1; D is uncertain. The CDR3 sequence is 12 residues long. CDR1 MNHEY and CDR2 SMNVEV come from the germline V gene (reference sequence). CDR3 sequence reads: CASSLLILGTVF. The CDR3 DNA is TGTGCCAGCAGTTTATTAATCTTGGGTACGGTCTTC.

The chain recombines TRBV15 with TRBJ1-1, with 9 bases aligning to TRBD1. This CDR3 comprises 15 residues. CDR1 and CDR2 from the germline V gene are LNHNV and YYDKDF (reference sequence). J gave up 4 bases and V 5 bases, and 8 bases lay outside the gene matches. CDR3 sequence (DNA): TGTGCCACCAGCTTCTCGGGACAGGGATCCACTGAAGCTTTCTTT. Protein sequence: CATSFSGQGSTEAFF.